This TCR beta chain was captured in a study of cytotoxic CD8 clonotypes in ibrutinib-treated CLL. Study findings and constraints: Treatment left the uncommon public clonotypes either contracted or stable in frequency. Clonality (at baseline) was higher than in age-matched healthy donors and tracked circulating CD8+ T-cell counts. A difference in sampling times existed between sustained-remission and progressing patients.

As to this clone: Its matching antigen is unknown.

This table comes from immunoSEQ multiplex PCR, and its TCRdb copy is limited to in-frame clones, with some not included. In the table there are around 300,000 clones, 70% to 80% of which are singletons. The CDR3 consists of 17 residues. Trimming took 4 bases from V and 0 from J; bases not matched to a gene: 7. CDR1 and CDR2 (germline): SGHTA, FQGNSA. Sequenced here: PBMCs, sampled before ibrutinib treatment. The chain uses TRBV7-2 and TRBJ2-7; 12 nucleotides agree with TRBD2. This TCR derives from a human donor with chronic lymphocytic leukemia. The CDR3 region is CASSSPGTSGHSYEQYF. CDR3 nucleotides: TGTGCCAGCAGCTCACCCGGGACTAGCGGGCACTCCTACGAGCAGTACTTC.